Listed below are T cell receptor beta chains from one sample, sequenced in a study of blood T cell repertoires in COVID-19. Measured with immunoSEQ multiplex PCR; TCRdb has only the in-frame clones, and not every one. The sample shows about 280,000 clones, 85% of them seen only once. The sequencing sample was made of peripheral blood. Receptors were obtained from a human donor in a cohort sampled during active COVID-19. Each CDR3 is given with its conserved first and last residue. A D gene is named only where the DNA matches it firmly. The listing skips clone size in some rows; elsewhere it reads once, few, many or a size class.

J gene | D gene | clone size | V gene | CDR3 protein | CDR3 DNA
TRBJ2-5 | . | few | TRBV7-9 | CASSPDGVQTQYF | TGTGCCAGCAGCCCAGACGGGGTGCAGACCCAGTACTTC
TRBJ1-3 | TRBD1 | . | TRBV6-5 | CASSPRTGAGNTIYF | TGTGCCAGCAGCCCACGGACAGGGGCTGGAAACACCATATATTTT
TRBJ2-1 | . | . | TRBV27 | CASGKLLSGNEQFF | TGTGCCAGCGGTAAGCTGTTGTCAGGCAATGAGCAGTTCTTC
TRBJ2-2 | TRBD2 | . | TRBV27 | CASSLSTGGGTGELFF | TGTGCCAGCAGTTTATCGACGGGAGGGGGCACCGGGGAGCTGTTTTTT
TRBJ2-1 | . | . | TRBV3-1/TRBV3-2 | CASYGGPGSEQFF | TGTGCCAGCTACGGTGGACCCGGGAGTGAGCAGTTCTTC
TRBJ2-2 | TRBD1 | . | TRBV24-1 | CATERQGRDTGELFF | TGTGCCACCGAACGACAGGGAAGGGACACCGGGGAGCTGTTTTTT
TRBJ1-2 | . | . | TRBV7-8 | CASSLVSQSGYTF | TGTGCCAGCAGCTTAGTTTCTCAGTCTGGCTACACCTTC
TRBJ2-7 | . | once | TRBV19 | CASSPSGEREQYF | TGTGCCAGTAGCCCCTCAGGGGAGAGGGAGCAGTACTTC
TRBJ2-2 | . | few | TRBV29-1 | CSVKQATLANTGELFF | TGCAGCGTGAAGCAAGCCACTCTAGCAAACACCGGGGAGCTGTTTTTT
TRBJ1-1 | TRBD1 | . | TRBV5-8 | CASSLAFRQGAPTEAFF | TGTGCCAGCAGCTTGGCGTTTCGGCAGGGGGCGCCCACTGAAGCTTTCTTT
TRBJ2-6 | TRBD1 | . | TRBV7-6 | CASSALPGQGTGGANVLTF | TGTGCCAGCAGCGCTCTACCGGGACAGGGGACAGGAGGGGCCAACGTCCTGACTTTC
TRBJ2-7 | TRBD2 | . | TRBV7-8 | CASSLRREKSGEQYF | TGTGCCAGCAGCTTAAGGCGGGAGAAATCCGGCGAGCAGTACTTC
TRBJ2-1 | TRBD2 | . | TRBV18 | CASSLLAGAEFEQFF | TGTGCCAGCTCACTTCTAGCGGGAGCAGAATTTGAGCAGTTCTTC
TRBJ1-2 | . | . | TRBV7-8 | CASSLARKESQGSYGYTF | TGTGCCAGCAGCTTAGCGCGAAAAGAAAGCCAGGGAAGCTATGGCTACACCTTC
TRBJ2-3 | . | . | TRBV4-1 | CASSQRGGFTDTQYF | TGCGCCAGCAGCCAACGTGGCGGGTTCACAGATACGCAGTATTTT
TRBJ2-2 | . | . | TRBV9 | CASRRRAGELFF | TGTGCCAGCAGACGGAGGGCCGGGGAGCTGTTTTTT
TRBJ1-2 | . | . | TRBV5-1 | CASSLAGASYGYTF | TGCGCCAGCAGCTTGGCAGGGGCGTCCTATGGCTACACCTTC
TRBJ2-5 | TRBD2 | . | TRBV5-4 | CASSAAGVRETQYF | TGTGCCAGCAGCGCAGCGGGAGTTAGGGAGACCCAGTACTTC
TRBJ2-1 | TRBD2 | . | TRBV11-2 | CASSRRLAGVNEQFF | TGTGCCAGCAGTCGACGACTAGCGGGAGTCAATGAGCAGTTCTTC
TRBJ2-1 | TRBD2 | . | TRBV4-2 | CASSQGMRAGVFF | TGTGCCAGCAGCCAAGGAATGCGAGCGGGGGTGTTCTTC
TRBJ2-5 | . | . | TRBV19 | CASSPTGDQETQYF | TGTGCCAGTAGTCCGACAGGAGACCAAGAGACCCAGTACTTC
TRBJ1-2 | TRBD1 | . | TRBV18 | CASSPNTGEAYGYTF | TGTGCCAGCTCACCTAATACAGGGGAGGCCTATGGCTACACCTTC
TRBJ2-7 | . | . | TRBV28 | CASSLQGRGYEQYF | TGTGCCAGCAGCCTACAGGGTAGGGGTTACGAGCAGTACTTC
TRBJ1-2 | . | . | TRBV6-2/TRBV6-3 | CASSYERLGGYTF | TGTGCCAGCAGTTATGAGAGGCTAGGCGGCTACACCTTC
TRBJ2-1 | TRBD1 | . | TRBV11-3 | CASSPRAGGDEQFF | TGTGCCAGCAGCCCCAGAGCAGGGGGCGATGAGCAGTTCTTC
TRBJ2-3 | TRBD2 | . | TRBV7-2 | CASSLAWTSGRPSADTQYF | TGTGCCAGCAGCTTAGCTTGGACTAGCGGGAGGCCCTCGGCAGATACGCAGTATTTT
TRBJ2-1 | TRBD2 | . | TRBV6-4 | CARRGISGEQSSYNEQFF | TGTGCCAGGAGGGGGATTAGCGGGGAGCAAAGCTCCTACAATGAGCAGTTCTTC
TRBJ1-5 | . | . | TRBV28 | CASSRYSNQPQHF | TGTGCCAGCAGTCGTTATAGCAATCAGCCCCAGCATTTT
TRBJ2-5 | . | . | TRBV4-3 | CASSQDGPKETQYF | TGCGCCAGCAGCCAAGATGGGCCAAAAGAGACCCAGTACTTC
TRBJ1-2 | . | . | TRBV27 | CASRPGVVRKGGNYGYTF | TGTGCCAGCAGGCCCGGGGTAGTGCGTAAGGGAGGAAACTATGGCTACACCTTC
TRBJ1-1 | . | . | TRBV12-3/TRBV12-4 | CASSSHMNTEAFF | TGTGCCAGCAGTTCCCACATGAACACTGAAGCTTTCTTT